This paragraph covers one TCR beta chain sequence. These data are taken from a study of technical replicates of blood from a few donors. CDR1 is SGHAT, CDR2 FQNNGV, per germline. The CDR3 runs to 15 residues. The junction had 3 bases not matched to a gene; V was cut back by 2 bases and J by 4 bases. The protocol was immunoSEQ multiplex PCR, while the TCRdb copy is restricted to in-frame clones and leaves out a portion. The table records about 81,000 clones, approximately 94% of them present only once. Material for sequencing was T cells isolated from PBMCs. The chain carries TRBV11-2 and TRBJ2-1, with 9 bases fitting TRBD2. This clonotype was sampled from a human donor in good health. The CDR3 DNA follows: TGTGCCAGCAGCTTACTAGCGGGGACGTACAATGAGCAGTTCTTC. Encoded protein: CASSLLAGTYNEQFF.